The 23 T cell receptor beta chains below come from one sample, sequenced in a study of siplizumab effects on memory and regulatory T cells. The method was immunoSEQ multiplex PCR; TCRdb's version includes in-frame clones alone and lacks a portion of them. The sample consists of fewer than 100,000 clones, 85% to 95% of them appearing once. Input material: CD8+ T cells sorted from blood. Every receptor here comes from a human donor in good health.

The V call is TRBV19, the J call TRBJ2-7, with D uncertain. The CDR3 is made up of 9 amino acids. V gave up 7 bases and J gave up 6 bases, with 4 bases separating them. The germline V gene has CDR1 LNHDA and CDR2 SQIVND (reference sequence). DNA of the CDR3: TGTGCCAGTATTCCCGAGCAGTACTTC. Its translation: CASIPEQYF.

V usage is TRBV4-1 and J usage is TRBJ2-5, with D maybe TRBD2 (6 bases). The CDR3 is 15 amino acids. Trimming pared 0 bases from V and 3 bases from J, leaving 11 bases between. The V gene's germline CDR1 is MGHRA and CDR2 YSYEKL. The DNA for the CDR3 is TGCGCCAGCAGCCAAGAAGTATTAGCGGAAGAGACCCAGTACTTC. Translated, it gives CASSQEVLAEETQYF.

The CDR3 DNA reads as TGTGCCAGCAGCTTAGAGGCCAGCTCCTACGAGCAGTACTTC. This sequence encodes CASSLEASSYEQYF. J is TRBJ2-7 and V is TRBV11-2; D call uncertain. The CDR3 has 14 amino acids. V gave up 0 bases and J gave up 0 bases, with 6 bases separating them. Germline V gene data show CDR1 as SGHAT and CDR2 as FQNNGV.

V usage is TRBV6-5 and J usage is TRBJ1-2; D is unclear. This CDR3 has 16 residues. The germline gives CDR1 MNHEY, CDR2 SVGAGI. V lost 0 bases to trimming and J lost 4 bases, with 15 bases between them. The CDR3 DNA is TGTGCCAGCAGTTACTCCGGGCAGGAGGCTACCTATGGCTACACCTTC. Its translation: CASSYSGQEATYGYTF.

The CDR3 DNA reads as TGTGCCAGCAGCGTAGTTCCGGGGGCGGACACTGAAGCTTTCTTT. Its protein is CASSVVPGADTEAFF. The chain is built from TRBV9 and TRBJ1-1; D possibly corresponds to TRBD1 (6 bases). Trimming took off 0 bases at V and 3 bases at J, with 12 bases between the two ends. The CDR3 extends over 15 amino acids. From germline, CDR1 is SGDLS and CDR2 YYNGEE.

This sequence joins TRBV13 and TRBJ1-4, with no clear D. CDR1 is PRHDT, CDR2 FYEKMQ, per germline (reference sequence). V lost 1 base to trimming and J lost 3 bases, with 15 bases between them. This CDR3 has 17 residues. CDR3 region: CASSLAHQGQANEKLFF. The CDR3 nucleotides are TGTGCCAGCAGCTTAGCGCACCAAGGGCAAGCTAATGAAAAACTGTTTTTT.

The CDR3 spells CASSWGTVSPGNTIYF. CDR3 nucleotide sequence: TGTGCCAGCAGCTGGGGGACAGTATCCCCCGGAAACACCATATATTTT. The gene calls are TRBV7-8 and TRBJ1-3; 7 nucleotides match TRBD1. This CDR3 has 16 amino acids. Germline assignment: CDR1 SGHVS and CDR2 FQNEAQ. The ends lost 4 bases at V and 4 bases at J; junction bases unmatched: 10.

This clone was seen more than once but under ten times. The J gene is TRBJ1-1, the V gene TRBV27; TRBD1 aligns across 9 bases. The CDR3 totals 14 residues. The J segment lost 4 bases and the V segment lost 7 bases, leaving 7 bases of the junction unmatched. In germline, CDR1 is MNHEY, CDR2 SMNVEV (reference sequence). The CDR3 protein is CASTLGQGSTEAFF. In nucleotides, the CDR3 is TGTGCCAGCACCCTGGGACAGGGAAGCACTGAAGCTTTCTTT.

The CDR3: CASSGTSGWFLTDTQYF. DNA for the CDR3: TGCGCCAGCAGTGGGACTAGCGGATGGTTTCTCACAGATACGCAGTATTTT. The chain joins TRBV10-1 to TRBJ2-3, with 10 bases lining up with TRBD2. This CDR3 is built from 17 residues. The trim removed 4 bases at V and 2 bases at J, leaving 9 bases unmatched. Looked up from germline, CDR1 is WNHNN and CDR2 is SYGVQD (reference sequence).

This chain joins TRBV12-1 and TRBJ2-1; TRBD1 is taken as the D call from the table, unchecked against the DNA. TRBV12-1 is an annotated pseudogene. This CDR3 is built from 17 residues. This CDR3 reads CASSLIPGQGNNNEQFF. The CDR3 DNA follows: TGTGCCAGCAGCTTAATCCCGGGACAGGGGAACAACAATGAGCAGTTCTTC.

This clone was seen a handful of times. The J gene is TRBJ1-2, the V gene TRBV11-3; TRBD1 matches 7 bases. The V gene's germline CDR1 is SGHNT and CDR2 YENEEA. The CDR3 covers 14 residues. V gave up 4 bases and J gave up 4 bases; unmatched junction bases: 6. The CDR3 region is CASSSDRARYGYTF. CDR3 bases: TGTGCCAGCAGCTCAGACAGGGCGCGCTATGGCTACACCTTC.

The V and J genes are TRBV5-1 and TRBJ2-5; 9 nucleotides match TRBD1. Germline CDR1 reads SGHRS; CDR2 reads YFSETQ. V lost 2 bases to trimming and J lost 1 base; unmatched junction nucleotides: 6. The CDR3 loop spans 16 amino acids. DNA of the CDR3: TGCGCCAGCAGCTTCACAGGGGGCGAAACCCAAGAGACCCAGTACTTC. The encoded protein is CASSFTGGETQETQYF.

CDR3 region: CASSQDETSAYEQYF. CDR3 DNA: TGTGCCAGCAGCCAAGATGAGACTAGCGCTTACGAGCAGTACTTC. This chain joins TRBV4-2 and TRBJ2-7; 8 nucleotides match TRBD2. This CDR3 contains 15 residues. V was clipped by 0 bases and J by 4 bases; unmatched bases: 5. In germline, CDR1 is LGHNA, CDR2 YNFKEQ.

The chain couples TRBV11-3 to TRBJ2-1; the match to TRBD2 covers 7 bases. CDR3 length: 15 amino acids. Looked up from germline, CDR1 is SGHNT and CDR2 is YENEEA. With V trimmed by 5 bases and J by 8 bases, 12 bases remained unmatched. CDR3 in amino acids: CASSPRDSGRDEQFF. The CDR3 DNA sequence: TGTGCCAGCAGCCCCCGTGATAGCGGGCGGGATGAGCAGTTCTTC.

The rearrangement links TRBV13 to TRBJ2-5; D may match TRBD1 or TRBD2 (6 bases each). The CDR3 is made up of 15 amino acids. Germline CDR1 reads PRHDT; CDR2 reads FYEKMQ (reference sequence). V lost 0 bases and J 2 bases, leaving 10 bases between the germline ends. The CDR3 here is CASSLGQGGQETQYF. The CDR3 DNA is TGTGCCAGCAGCTTAGGCCAAGGGGGGCAAGAGACCCAGTACTTC. The full variable domain, with the rest looked up from reference TRBV13 and TRBJ2-5, is AAGVIQSPRHLIKEKRETATLKCYPIPRHDTVYWYQQGPGQDPQFLISFYEKMQSDKGSIPDRFSAQQFSDYHSELNMSSLELGDSALYFCASSLGQGGQETQYFGPGTRLLVL.

The chain uses TRBV12-5 and TRBJ2-7, with 9 bases identical to TRBD1. V was clipped by 6 bases and J by 2 bases; unmatched bases: 5. Germline CDR1 and CDR2: LGHNT and FRNRAP. The CDR3 sequence is 14 residues long. In DNA, the CDR3 is TGTGCTAGTGGGCCGGGACAGGGAGCCTACGAGCAGTACTTC. This translates into CASGPGQGAYEQYF.

The chain is built from TRBV19 and TRBJ2-2; TRBD2 matches 12 bases. CDR3 length equals 18 residues. The germline gives CDR1 LNHDA, CDR2 SQIVND (reference sequence). J lost 0 bases, V lost 1 base, and 3 bases had no gene match. The CDR3 DNA reads TGTGCCAGTAGTATAGGGTCTAGCGGGAGGGCGAACACCGGGGAGCTGTTTTTT. Translating it yields CASSIGSSGRANTGELFF.

J is TRBJ2-3 and V is TRBV9, with unresolved D. V lost 3 bases, J lost 4 bases, and 9 bases lay in between. This CDR3 has 13 residues. CDR1 is SGDLS and CDR2 is YYNGEE in the germline V gene. DNA for the CDR3: TGTGCCAGCAGCGCCACTATCCCAGATACGCAGTATTTT. It translates to CASSATIPDTQYF.

The chain employs TRBV7-2 and TRBJ2-7; 7 positions agree with TRBD1. Germline values: CDR1 SGHTA, CDR2 FQGNSA. The CDR3 sequence is 15 residues long. V lost 4 bases to trimming and J lost 3 bases; unmatched junction nucleotides: 9. In nucleotides, the CDR3 is TGTGCCAGCAGCTCCCCGACAGGGACCCTCTACGAGCAGTACTTC. Its translation: CASSSPTGTLYEQYF.

The chain combines TRBV6-5 with TRBJ1-1, with D possibly being TRBD1 (6 bases). Trimming shortened V by 0 bases and J by 1 base, and 9 bases separated the two germline ends. The CDR3 consists of 15 residues. Germline assignment: CDR1 MNHEY and CDR2 SVGAGI. Here the CDR3 reads CASSYSPGENTEAFF. CDR3 in DNA: TGTGCCAGCAGTTACTCCCCAGGGGAGAACACTGAAGCTTTCTTT.

The chain employs TRBV6-1 and TRBJ2-1, with 7 bases matching TRBD2. With 8 bases clipped from V and 8 bases from J, the junction kept 15 bases outside the gene matches. CDR3 size: 15 residues. Per the germline V gene, CDR1 is MNHNS and CDR2 is SASEGT. The CDR3 bases are TGTGCCAGCCCCGGGGGGTTTGGGTCAATGGATGAGCAGTTCTTC. Its protein is CASPGGFGSMDEQFF.

This rearrangement joins TRBV19 to TRBJ2-2; no clear D gene. Germline V gives CDR1 LNHDA, CDR2 SQIVND (reference sequence). V gave up 7 bases and J gave up 6 bases, with 15 bases separating them. The CDR3 has 14 amino acids. The chain's CDR3 is CASTAGQVAGELFF. The CDR3 DNA is TGTGCCAGTACCGCCGGTCAGGTGGCCGGGGAGCTGTTTTTT.

The CDR3 bases are TGTGCCAGCAGTAGCGGAGAGGGCACTGAAGCTTTCTTT. Encoded protein: CASSSGEGTEAFF. This chain links TRBV6-4 with TRBJ1-1; D is ambiguous. Deletions cut 5 bases from V and 4 bases from J, with 11 bases between. There are 13 residues in the CDR3. The germline V gene has CDR1 MRHNA and CDR2 SNTAGT.